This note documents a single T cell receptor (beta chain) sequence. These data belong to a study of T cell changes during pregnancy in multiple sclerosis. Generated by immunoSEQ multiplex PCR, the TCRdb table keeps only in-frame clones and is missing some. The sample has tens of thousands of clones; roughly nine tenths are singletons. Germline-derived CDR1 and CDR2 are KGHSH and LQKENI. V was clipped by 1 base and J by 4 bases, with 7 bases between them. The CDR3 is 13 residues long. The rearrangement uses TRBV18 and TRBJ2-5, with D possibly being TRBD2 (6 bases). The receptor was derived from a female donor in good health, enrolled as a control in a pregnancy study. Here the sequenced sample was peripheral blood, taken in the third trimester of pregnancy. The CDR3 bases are TGTGCCAGCTCACCACGGAGGGGAGAGACCCAGTACTTC. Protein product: CASSPRRGETQYF.